These T cell receptor beta chains were read from a single sample in a study of T cells in Graves' hyperthyroidism and ophthalmopathy. TCRdb itself ran the multiplex PCR reads through MiXCR, one entry per CDR3 protein. The profile shows about 560,000 distinct CDR3 sequences, 15% to 19% of them singletons. The sequenced sample was blood. The source of these receptors is a woman in her 30s with Graves' hyperthyroidism. The CDR3 runs from the conserved cysteine through the conserved F or W. Each record gives: D gene, V gene, J gene, clone size, CDR3 DNA, CDR3 protein. The D gene is left open where the match is weak. Clone size, where shown, is once, few, many, or a class for clones that have expanded.

D: NA
V: TRBV7-6
J: TRBJ1-5
size: NA
DNA: TGTGCCAGCAGCTTAGCGCTGGGGAGGGAGGATCAGCCCCAGCATTTT
CDR3: CASSLALGREDQPQHF

D: NA
V: TRBV12-3/TRBV12-4
J: TRBJ1-5
size: many
DNA: TGTGCCAGCAGTTTGGACACGAACAATCAGCCCCAGCATTTT
CDR3: CASSLDTNNQPQHF

D: NA
V: TRBV30
J: TRBJ2-3
size: many
DNA: TGTGCCTTCTTTAGCGGAGGGGGGTCAGATACGCAGTATTTT
CDR3: CAFFSGGGSDTQYF

D: TRBD2
V: TRBV9
J: TRBJ2-1
size: NA
DNA: TGTGCCAGCAGCGAACGGACTAGCGGGATTGCGGGGTATGAGCAGTTCTTC
CDR3: CASSERTSGIAGYEQFF

D: NA
V: TRBV6-1
J: TRBJ2-3
size: many
DNA: TGTGCCAGCAGTTTTACCGGACCTTTTCCCCTAACCTCGACTAGCACAGATACGCAGTATTTT
CDR3: CASSFTGPFPLTSTSTDTQYF

D: NA
V: TRBV7-6
J: TRBJ2-3
size: few
DNA: TGTGCCAGCAGCTTAGTAGCGCCACAAAGCACAGATACGCAGTATTTT
CDR3: CASSLVAPQSTDTQYF

D: TRBD2
V: TRBV19
J: TRBJ2-5
size: NA
DNA: TGTGCCAGTAGTCGACTAGCGGGAGGGTGGGAGACCCAGTACTTC
CDR3: CASSRLAGGWETQYF

D: NA
V: TRBV3-1
J: TRBJ2-3
size: few
DNA: TGTGCCAGCAGCCGGGAGGCGATGAATACGCAGTATTTT
CDR3: CASSREAMNTQYF

D: TRBD1
V: TRBV30
J: TRBJ2-1
size: many
DNA: TGTGCCTGGACCCCGGGACAGGTAAATGAGCAGTTCTTC
CDR3: CAWTPGQVNEQFF

D: NA
V: TRBV30
J: TRBJ1-5
size: many
DNA: TGTGCCTGGAGTCCCGGGACGGCGAGCAATCAGCCCCAGCATTTT
CDR3: CAWSPGTASNQPQHF

D: NA
V: TRBV20-1
J: TRBJ2-7
size: many
DNA: TGCAGTGCCAGCGGTTCTAGCTTGAATTCCTACGAGCAGTACTTC
CDR3: CSASGSSLNSYEQYF

D: NA
V: TRBV7-9
J: TRBJ1-1
size: many
DNA: TGTGCCAGCAGCTTACTGGGCATCCCTGAAGCTTTCTTT
CDR3: CASSLLGIPEAFF

D: NA
V: TRBV6-1
J: TRBJ1-6
size: NA
DNA: TGTGCCAGCAGCCACGAAGACAGAATAGATTCACCCCTCCACTTT
CDR3: CASSHEDRIDSPLHF

D: TRBD2
V: TRBV11-2
J: TRBJ2-3
size: NA
DNA: TGTGCCAGCAGCTCACGACTAGCGGAAGCAGATACGCAGTATTTT
CDR3: CASSSRLAEADTQYF

D: NA
V: TRBV20-1
J: TRBJ2-7
size: many
DNA: TGCAGTGCTAGGGGGACGGTGGCCTACGAGCAGTACTTC
CDR3: CSARGTVAYEQYF

D: NA
V: TRBV9
J: TRBJ2-1
size: NA
DNA: TGTGCCAGCAGCGTAGAGGCCAGTCAATCGTACAATGAGCAGTTCTTC
CDR3: CASSVEASQSYNEQFF

D: TRBD2
V: TRBV7-9
J: TRBJ2-7
size: NA
DNA: TGTGCCAGCAGCTTAATGTCTAGCGGGCGACCCTACGAGCAGTACTTC
CDR3: CASSLMSSGRPYEQYF

D: TRBD1
V: TRBV7-2
J: TRBJ2-2
size: many
DNA: TGTGCCAGCAGCTTAGTGGCAGGGGGCGACGGGGAGCTGTTTTTT
CDR3: CASSLVAGGDGELFF

D: TRBD2
V: TRBV12-3/TRBV12-4
J: TRBJ2-5
size: NA
DNA: TGTGCCAGCAGTTTCGCCGGGACTAGCCAGACCCAGTACTTC
CDR3: CASSFAGTSQTQYF

D: NA
V: TRBV4-3
J: TRBJ2-1
size: once
DNA: TGCGCCAGCAGCCCACCTCTTGGGGCCCCCAATGAGCAGTTCTTC
CDR3: CASSPPLGAPNEQFF

D: TRBD1
V: TRBV2
J: TRBJ1-6
size: NA
DNA: TGTGCCAGCAGTCCGGACAGGGCCAGTTCACCCCTCCACTTT
CDR3: CASSPDRASSPLHF

D: TRBD1
V: TRBV29-1
J: TRBJ2-7
size: many
DNA: TGCAGCGTTGTCCTCCGGGACAGCTCATCCTACGAGCAGTACTTC
CDR3: CSVVLRDSSSYEQYF

D: NA
V: TRBV20-1
J: TRBJ2-2
size: few
DNA: TGCAGTGCAAAGGAAAGGGGAGTGGCCGGGGAGCTGTTTTTT
CDR3: CSAKERGVAGELFF

D: TRBD2
V: TRBV7-3
J: TRBJ2-3
size: few
DNA: TGTGCCAGCAGCTTACAAGCGGGAGCGACAGATACGCAGTATTTT
CDR3: CASSLQAGATDTQYF

D: NA
V: TRBV7-3
J: TRBJ1-1
size: many
DNA: TGTGCCAGCAGCTTAAGCGGGTACACTGAAGCTTTCTTT
CDR3: CASSLSGYTEAFF

D: NA
V: TRBV20-1
J: TRBJ1-5
size: many
DNA: TGCAGTGCTACCCCTGATCAGCCCCAGCATTTT
CDR3: CSATPDQPQHF

D: NA
V: TRBV7-3
J: TRBJ2-1
size: many
DNA: TGTGCCAGCAGCTACTACAGGGACAATGAGCAGTTCTTC
CDR3: CASSYYRDNEQFF

D: NA
V: TRBV6-1
J: TRBJ2-7
size: NA
DNA: TGTGCCAGCACCCGCCAGCCCGGTCCTTACGAGCAGTACTTC
CDR3: CASTRQPGPYEQYF

D: TRBD1
V: TRBV28
J: TRBJ2-7
size: many
DNA: TGTGCCAGCAGTGAGGACAGGGGCCTCCAAACCTACGAGCAGTACTTC
CDR3: CASSEDRGLQTYEQYF

D: TRBD1
V: TRBV3-1
J: TRBJ2-5
size: many
DNA: TGTGCCAGCAGCCAACAACCGGGACAGGGGTCACAGACCCAGTACTTC
CDR3: CASSQQPGQGSQTQYF

D: NA
V: TRBV18
J: TRBJ2-7
size: NA
DNA: TGTGCCAGCTCACGTATCCGGGGCGACGGAGTGGGGTACGAGCAGTACTTC
CDR3: CASSRIRGDGVGYEQYF

D: NA
V: TRBV5-1
J: TRBJ1-5
size: many
DNA: TGCGCCAGCAGCTTGGGAGTTCTGGGTCAGCCCCAGCATTTT
CDR3: CASSLGVLGQPQHF

D: TRBD1
V: TRBV30
J: TRBJ1-5
size: many
DNA: TGTGCCTGGAGCTTAGACAGGGCGAGTCAGCCCCAGCATTTT
CDR3: CAWSLDRASQPQHF

D: NA
V: TRBV4-2
J: TRBJ1-1
size: few
DNA: TGTGCCAGCAGCCAAGGGGAAGGAGCTTTCTTT
CDR3: CASSQGEGAFF

D: NA
V: TRBV9
J: TRBJ1-5
size: many
DNA: TGTGCCAGCAGCGTAGCAGACAGTCCCAATCAGCCCCAGCATTTT
CDR3: CASSVADSPNQPQHF

D: TRBD2
V: TRBV20-1
J: TRBJ2-3
size: NA
DNA: TGCAGTGCTCGACTAGCGGGAATGAGGTCCGTCACAGATACGCAGTATTTT
CDR3: CSARLAGMRSVTDTQYF

D: TRBD1
V: TRBV20-1
J: TRBJ2-3
size: few
DNA: TGCAGTGCTACCGGGACAGGGCCTGATACGCAGTATTTT
CDR3: CSATGTGPDTQYF

D: NA
V: TRBV6-6
J: TRBJ1-1
size: many
DNA: TGTGCCAGCAGTTACTCGAGAACGGGACACCTCATCCCAAACACTGAAGCTTTCTTT
CDR3: CASSYSRTGHLIPNTEAFF

D: NA
V: TRBV28
J: TRBJ1-5
size: NA
DNA: TGTGCCAGCAGTTCCCCTATCCATGACGGTAGAAATCAGCCCCAGCATTTT
CDR3: CASSSPIHDGRNQPQHF

D: NA
V: TRBV18
J: TRBJ2-1
size: few
DNA: TGTGCCAGCTCACCACCCAGGGGAGGTCTCTACAATGAGCAGTTCTTC
CDR3: CASSPPRGGLYNEQFF

D: TRBD2
V: TRBV7-9
J: TRBJ2-3
size: many
DNA: TGTGCCAGCAGCCTCCCGGGACTAGCGGGAGGAGTAGATACGCAGTATTTT
CDR3: CASSLPGLAGGVDTQYF

D: TRBD2
V: TRBV6-2/TRBV6-3
J: TRBJ2-7
size: many
DNA: TGTGCCAGCAGTAATACGGCGCCGGGCGGGAGGGGGAGCAACGAGCAGTACTTC
CDR3: CASSNTAPGGRGSNEQYF

D: TRBD1
V: TRBV24-1
J: TRBJ2-1
size: NA
DNA: TGTGCCACCAGTGATGGCGGACAGGGAATCAATGAGCAGTTCTTC
CDR3: CATSDGGQGINEQFF

D: TRBD2
V: TRBV11-3
J: TRBJ2-1
size: many
DNA: TGTGCCAGCAGCTTAGCGGGAGGGTCCGTAGGGGAGCAGTTCTTC
CDR3: CASSLAGGSVGEQFF

D: NA
V: TRBV7-2
J: TRBJ2-7
size: NA
DNA: TGTGTCAGCGGTTTATCTAGTGGCGAGCAGTACTTC
CDR3: CVSGLSSGEQYF

D: TRBD1
V: TRBV12-3/TRBV12-4
J: TRBJ1-1
size: many
DNA: TGTGCCAGCACCTACGGGACAGGGGTAATGAACACTGAAGCTTTCTTT
CDR3: CASTYGTGVMNTEAFF

D: NA
V: TRBV6-4
J: TRBJ2-6
size: few
DNA: TGTGCCAGCAGTGACAGGGGATCTGGGGCCAACGTCCTGACTTTC
CDR3: CASSDRGSGANVLTF

D: NA
V: TRBV5-6
J: TRBJ1-1
size: many
DNA: TGTGCCAGCAGCTTAAGCAGGGAGATGATGAACACTGAAGCTTTCTTT
CDR3: CASSLSREMMNTEAFF

D: NA
V: TRBV28
J: TRBJ1-1
size: many
DNA: TGTGCCAGCAGTTTTACAGACATGAACACTGAAGCTTTCTTT
CDR3: CASSFTDMNTEAFF

D: TRBD1
V: TRBV27
J: TRBJ1-4
size: many
DNA: TGTGCCAGCAGTTCGGACAGGGGGGCTGAAAAACTGTTTTTT
CDR3: CASSSDRGAEKLFF

D: TRBD2
V: TRBV7-9
J: TRBJ2-7
size: many
DNA: TGTGCCAGCAGCTTTAGCGGGAGGACGTACGAGCAGTACTTC
CDR3: CASSFSGRTYEQYF

D: NA
V: TRBV2
J: TRBJ1-6
size: many
DNA: TGTGCCAGCAGTCCAACCGTAGGACCCAGCTCGCTCCACTTT
CDR3: CASSPTVGPSSLHF

D: TRBD1
V: TRBV6-1
J: TRBJ2-7
size: few
DNA: TGTGCCAGCAGCGACGGACAGGGGAGTTCCGAGCAGTACTTC
CDR3: CASSDGQGSSEQYF

D: NA
V: TRBV29-1
J: TRBJ1-5
size: few
DNA: TGCAGCGTTGGGCTGGATGGGAATCAGCCCCAGCATTTT
CDR3: CSVGLDGNQPQHF